The sequence of this T cell receptor beta chain was determined in a study of blood T cell repertoires in COVID-19. Measured with immunoSEQ multiplex PCR; TCRdb has only the in-frame clones, and not every one. Here the sample spans about 74,000 clones, around nine tenths being singletons. The V and J ends lost 4 bases and 0 bases, in that order; junction bases with no gene match: 3. CDR1 is LNHDA and CDR2 is SQIVND in the germline V gene (reference sequence). This CDR3 region has 15 residues. This TCR derives from a woman of 80 years or more with active or convalescent COVID-19. The J gene is TRBJ2-1, the V gene TRBV19, with 7 bases that match TRBD2. The specimen was peripheral blood. Here the CDR3 DNA reads TGTGCCAGTAGTAGCGGGGGACCCTCCTACAATGAGCAGTTCTTC. Its protein product is CASSSGGPSYNEQFF.